A selection of T cell receptor beta chains follows, all from one sample in a study of CD8+CD57+ T cells in acquired aplastic anemia. Via MiXCR, TCRdb re-called the reads, giving one row per CDR3 protein. In the table there are 400,000 to 450,000 distinct CDR3 sequences, about two thirds of which are singletons. Input material: sorted CD4+, CD8+, or CD8+CD57+ T cells (not recorded which) from PBMCs. Receptor source: a human donor in good health, serving as a control. Both conserved end residues are part of each CDR3. Fields, in order: clone size, D gene, J gene, V gene, CDR3 protein, CDR3 DNA. D genes are given only for firm matches. Clone size is shown for a subset of rows, as once, few, many or a class of expanded clone.

NA | NA | TRBJ2-5 | TRBV7-6 | CASSLAVGGETQYF | TGTGCCAGCAGCTTAGCAGTAGGTGGGGAGACTCAGTACTTC
many | NA | TRBJ1-1 | TRBV30 | CAWKVNTNTEAFF | TGTGCCTGGAAGGTCAATACGAACACTGAAGCTTTCTTT
NA | TRBD2 | TRBJ2-5 | TRBV29-1 | CSVEGLRGEETQYF | TGCAGCGTTGAAGGCCTCCGGGGGGAAGAGACCCAGTACTTC
many | NA | TRBJ2-7 | TRBV13 | CASSQGPGGQGGYEQYF | TGTGCCAGCAGCCAGGGGCCAGGCGGACAGGGAGGGTACGAGCAGTACTTC
NA | NA | TRBJ2-5 | TRBV7-3 | CASSLGADNELDFQYF | TGTGCCAGCAGCTTGGGGGCGGACAATGAGCTGGACTTCCAGTACTTC
NA | TRBD1 | TRBJ1-5 | TRBV2 | CASTGGSNQPQHF | TGTGCCAGCACAGGGGGTTCAAATCAGCCCCAGCATTTT
NA | NA | TRBJ2-7 | TRBV24-1 | CATSDPANDEQYF | TGTGCCACCAGTGACCCAGCCAACGACGAGCAGTACTTC
NA | NA | TRBJ1-3 | TRBV9 | CASSFLRSGGGSGNTIYF | TGTGCCAGCAGTTTCCTCCGTAGTGGGGGTGGCTCTGGAAACACCATATATTTT
once | TRBD2 | TRBJ2-1 | TRBV20-1 | CSARGQRGGHEQFF | TGCAGTGCTAGGGGGCAGCGGGGGGGGCATGAGCAGTTCTTC
NA | NA | TRBJ2-6 | TRBV29-1 | CSVAWGSGANVLTF | TGCAGCGTCGCATGGGGTTCTGGGGCTAACGTCCTGACTTTC
NA | NA | TRBJ2-3 | TRBV2 | CASSRPCTATQYF | TGTGCCAGCAGCCGACCGTGCACAGCTACGCAGTATTTT
many | TRBD1 | TRBJ1-3 | TRBV20-1 | CSARFGTGVGNTIYF | TGCAGTGCTAGGTTTGGGACAGGAGTAGGAAACACCATATATTTT
once | TRBD1 | TRBJ2-2 | TRBV7-2 | CASSGDRVISGELFF | TGTGCCAGCAGCGGGGACAGGGTGATCTCCGGGGAGCTGTTTTTT
many | NA | TRBJ2-5 | TRBV5-1 | CASSLGSQGPQETQYF | TGCGCCAGCAGCTTGGGGAGTCAGGGACCCCAAGAGACCCAGTACTTC
many | TRBD1 | TRBJ2-7 | TRBV14 | CASSQVGQGLVGQYF | TGTGCCAGCAGCCAAGTGGGACAGGGTTTGGTGGGGCAGTACTTC
NA | NA | TRBJ1-1 | TRBV29-1 | CSVEGQTERAEAFF | TGCAGCGTTGAAGGGCAGACTGAAAGGGCTGAAGCTTTCTTT
NA | NA | TRBJ2-2 | TRBV9 | CASSVSRLASGQLFF | TGTGCCAGCAGCGTGTCGAGACTGGCCTCCGGGCAGTTGTTTTTT
NA | NA | TRBJ1-1 | TRBV19 | CASSIKVLGTTEAFF | TGTGCCAGTAGTATTAAGGTCTTGGGGACCACTGAAGCTTTCTTT
many | NA | TRBJ1-4 | TRBV12-3/TRBV12-4 | CASSERVGEKLFF | TGTGCCAGCAGTGAGAGGGTTGGTGAAAAACTGTTTTTT
NA | TRBD2 | TRBJ2-7 | TRBV12-3/TRBV12-4 | CASFRAGGSSYEQYF | TGTGCCAGCTTTAGAGCGGGGGGGTCGTCCTACGAGCAGTACTTC
NA | NA | TRBJ2-7 | TRBV6-6 | CASRNRDLGGEQYF | TGTGCCAGCAGAAACAGGGACCTCGGGGGTGAGCAGTACTTC
many | NA | TRBJ1-2 | TRBV3-1 | CASSQVGGYTF | TGTGCCAGCAGCCAAGTAGGCGGCTACACCTTC
NA | NA | TRBJ2-2 | TRBV29-1 | CSVEGGTGELFF | TGCAGCGTTGAGGGGGGTACCGGGGAGCTGTTTTTT
many | TRBD1 | TRBJ1-4 | TRBV6-1 | CASSRTGEAEKLFF | TGTGCCAGCAGTCGGACAGGGGAAGCGGAAAAACTGTTTTTT
many | NA | TRBJ2-1 | TRBV20-1 | CSANERDEQFF | TGCAGTGCAAATGAACGCGATGAGCAGTTCTTC
NA | NA | TRBJ1-6 | TRBV19 | CASSGRDNSPPHF | TGTGCCAGTAGTGGGCGCGATAATTCACCCCCCCACTTT
NA | NA | TRBJ1-5 | TRBV7-2 | CASSLHGVDEPQLF | TGTGCCAGCAGTTTGCATGGAGTTGATGAGCCCCAGCTATTT
NA | TRBD1 | TRBJ1-3 | TRBV5-1 | CASSLVTGTPGNTIYF | TGTGCCAGCAGTTTAGTGACAGGGACTCCCGGAAACACCATATATTTT
NA | TRBD1 | TRBJ2-7 | TRBV20-1 | CSVDRVTGQYF | TGCAGTGTGGACAGGGTGACAGGGCAGTACTTC
NA | NA | TRBJ1-3 | TRBV6-1 | CASSRREGSTVGGSGNTIYF | TGTGCCAGCAGCAGAAGAGAAGGAAGTACAGTGGGGGGCTCTGGAAACACCATATATTTT
many | NA | TRBJ2-7 | TRBV12-3/TRBV12-4 | CASSLGTGWPTYEQYF | NA
few | NA | TRBJ2-5 | TRBV12-3/TRBV12-4 | CASSSLATQYF | TGTGCCAGCAGTAGTCTAGCGACCCAGTACTTC
once | NA | TRBJ1-1 | TRBV2 | CASSLQSPANTEAFF | TGTGCCAGCAGTCTCCAAAGTCCCGCGAACACTGAGGCGTTCTTT
NA | NA | TRBJ2-7 | TRBV5-8 | CASSPARDEQYF | TGTGCCAGCAGTCCGGCCCGAGACGAGCAGTACTTC
many | TRBD2 | TRBJ2-2 | TRBV7-7 | CASSAAGENTGELFF | TGTGCCAGCAGCGCGGCGGGAGAGAACACCGGGGAGCTGTTTTTT
NA | TRBD1 | TRBJ1-6 | TRBV20-1 | CSARQTGVRRDSPLHF | TGCAGTGCTAGACAGACAGGGGTTAGGAGAGATTCACCCCTCCACTTT
once | NA | TRBJ1-1 | TRBV12-3/TRBV12-4 | CASTVGRMNTEAFF | TGTGCCAGCACCGTCGGACGGATGAACACTGAAGCTTTCTTT
NA | NA | TRBJ2-6 | TRBV9 | CATSDKVGSGANVLTF | TGTGCCACCAGCGATAAGGTCGGTTCCGGGGCCAACGTCCTGACTTTC
once | NA | TRBJ1-2 | TRBV20-1 | CSARVGDYENTF | TGCAGCGCTAGAGTAGGGGATTATGAAAACACCTTC
many | NA | TRBJ1-1 | TRBV2 | CASNGGELNTEAFF | TGTGCCAGCAACGGCGGCGAATTGAACACTGAAGCTTTCTTT
NA | NA | TRBJ1-5 | TRBV2 | CASSGEGRYQPQHF | TGTGCCAGTAGCGGGGAGGGGAGGTATCAGCCCCAGCATTTT